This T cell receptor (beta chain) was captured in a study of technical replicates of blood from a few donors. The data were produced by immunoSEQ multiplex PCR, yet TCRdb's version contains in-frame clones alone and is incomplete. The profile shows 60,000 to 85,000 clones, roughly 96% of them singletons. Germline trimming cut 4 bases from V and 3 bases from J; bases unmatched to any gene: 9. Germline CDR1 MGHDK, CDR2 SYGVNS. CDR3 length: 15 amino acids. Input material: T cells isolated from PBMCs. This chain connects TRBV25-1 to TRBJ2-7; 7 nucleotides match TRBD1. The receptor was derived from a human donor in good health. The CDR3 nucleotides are TGTGCCAGCAGTGTGGGAACGGGACAGATCTACGAGCAGTACTTC. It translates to CASSVGTGQIYEQYF.